Sequencing of this T cell receptor (beta chain) was carried out in a study of T cell responses to AZD1222 COVID-19 vaccine. Broader study findings: There were vaccine-associated CD4 TCRs across spike, dominant at 160-218 and 743-854. Breadth and depth of Spike-specific TCRs rose after two AZD1222 doses.

Assay used: immunoSEQ multiplex PCR; TCRdb lists only in-frame clones, some missing. The profile shows about 90,000 clones, 85% of them singletons. As for this clone: Its antigen is not identified.

The TCR sequence derives from an adult who received the AZD1222 COVID-19 vaccine. The sequences come from peripheral blood, collected 28 days after the second AZD1222 dose.

The CDR3 DNA reads as TGCGCCAGCAGTGCGTATAAGGGCCTTGGCACAGATACGCAGTATTTT. As protein: CASSAYKGLGTDTQYF. This sequence joins TRBV10-2 and TRBJ2-3; D is unresolved. V gave up 4 bases and J gave up 1 base, with 15 bases separating them. The length of the CDR3 is 16 residues. The germline CDR1 and CDR2 sequences are WSHSY and SAAADI.